The next 5 T cell receptor beta chains were all read from a single sample in a study of blood T cells in healthy people across ages. A second roughly 6 to 12 cycle PCR used barcoded and J-beta primers. TCRdb processed the 5' RACE reads anew with MiXCR; each CDR3 protein has one entry. The sample contains 1.5 million to 2 million distinct CDR3 sequences, about 28% of which appear only once. Material: blood. The receptors derive from a woman aged 25 to 39 in good health.

This sequence joins TRBV7-8 and TRBJ1-3; tentative D call: TRBD1 (6 bases). V gave up 6 bases and J gave up 3 bases, with 18 bases separating them. Per germline, CDR1 SGHVS and CDR2 FQNEAQ. The CDR3 runs to 16 residues. This CDR3 is CASSLGGWGVGNTIYF. DNA of the CDR3: TGTGCCAGCAGTCTAGGGGGATGGGGTGTTGGAAACACCATATATTTT.

This clonotype has more than one count but fewer than ten. At one of its ends the junction is not consistent with the germline gene, which may arise from a read error. The J gene is TRBJ2-7, the V gene TRBV2; TRBD2 is a possible D gene (6 bases). The germline CDR1 and CDR2 sequences are SNHLY and FYNNEI. The CDR3 length is 16 residues. CDR3 bases: TGTGTCAGCAGTGAAGCCGGGACTTTGAGCTCCTACGAGCAGTACTTC. This codes for CVSSEAGTLSSYEQYF.

This clonotype was counted ten times or more. The chain uses TRBV7-9 and TRBJ2-7, with 10 bases fitting TRBD1. CDR1 is SEHNR, CDR2 FQNEAQ, per germline (reference sequence). The ends lost 8 bases at V and 1 base at J; junction bases unmatched: 11. This CDR3 has 16 residues. The CDR3 nucleotides read TGTGCCAGCGAAGACAGGGGGCTAAAGCTTTCCTACGAGCAGTACTTC. It codes for CASEDRGLKLSYEQYF.

This clonotype was picked up many times. This sequence joins TRBV12-3 or TRBV12-4 and TRBJ2-7, with D perhaps matching TRBD2 (7 bases). V gave up 3 bases and J gave up 6 bases, with 12 bases separating them. The CDR3 has 13 amino acids. The DNA of the CDR3 is TGTGCCAGCAGTTTCGTGGGAGGGGGCGAGCAGTACTTC. Its translation: CASSFVGGGEQYF.

This chain links TRBV20-1 with TRBJ2-1, with D perhaps TRBD1 or TRBD2 (5 bases each). CDR3 length equals 16 residues. The ends were cut back, 0 bases at V and 2 bases at J, with 14 bases in the middle. Germline CDR1 is DFQATT and CDR2 is SNEGSKA (reference sequence). CDR3 residues: CSARDELGATYNEQFF. The CDR3 DNA reads TGCAGTGCTAGAGATGAACTAGGGGCGACCTACAATGAGCAGTTCTTC.